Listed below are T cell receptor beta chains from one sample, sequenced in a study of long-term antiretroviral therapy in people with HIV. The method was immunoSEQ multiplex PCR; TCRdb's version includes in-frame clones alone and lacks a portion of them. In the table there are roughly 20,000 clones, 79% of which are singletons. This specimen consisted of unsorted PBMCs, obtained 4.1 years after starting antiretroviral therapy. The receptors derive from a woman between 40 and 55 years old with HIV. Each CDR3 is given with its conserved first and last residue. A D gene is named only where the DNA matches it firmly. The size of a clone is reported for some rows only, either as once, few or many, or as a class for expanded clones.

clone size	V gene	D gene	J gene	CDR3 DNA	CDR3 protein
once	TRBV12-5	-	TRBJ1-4	TGTGCTAGTGGTTTGGTTGGGGAAAAACTGTTTTTT	CASGLVGEKLFF
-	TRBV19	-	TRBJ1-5	TGTGCCAGTAGCCTTCAGGGGTTGCGCAATCAGCCCCAGCATTTT	CASSLQGLRNQPQHF
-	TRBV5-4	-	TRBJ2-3	TGTGCCAGCAGCTTGCCCGGGGGCCCAAGCACAGATACGCAGTATTTT	CASSLPGGPSTDTQYF
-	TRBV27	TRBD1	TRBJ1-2	TGTGCCAGCAGGCTACAGGGGTCCTATGGCTACACCTTC	CASRLQGSYGYTF
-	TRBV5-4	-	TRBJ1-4	TGTGCCAGCAGTTCGGCAACTAATGAAAAACTGTTTTTT	CASSSATNEKLFF
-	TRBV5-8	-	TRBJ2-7	TGTGCCAGCAGCTTGGGAAGCCGCCCCTACGAGCAGTACTTC	CASSLGSRPYEQYF
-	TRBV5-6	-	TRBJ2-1	TGTGCCAGCAGCGGAGGACGGGAGATGAGGCGCAATGAGCAGTTCTTC	CASSGGREMRRNEQFF
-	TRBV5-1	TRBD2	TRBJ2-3	TGCGCCAGCAGCTTGTTACAAGCGGGACGCACAGATACGCAGTATTTT	CASSLLQAGRTDTQYF
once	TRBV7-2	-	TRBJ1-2	TGTGCCAGCAGCTTAGAAGGATTTTATGGCTACACCTTC	CASSLEGFYGYTF
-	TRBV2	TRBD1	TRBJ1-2	TGTGCCAGCAGTCGGGACAGTAACTATGGCTACACCTTC	CASSRDSNYGYTF
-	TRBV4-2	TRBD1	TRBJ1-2	TGTGCCAGCAGCCACCAACAGGGGACGATCTTC	CASSHQQGTIF
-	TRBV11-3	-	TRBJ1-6	TGTGCCAGCAGTTCCGGGGTTGCTTCACCCCTCCACTTT	CASSSGVASPLHF
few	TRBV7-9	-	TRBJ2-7	TGTGCCAGCAGCCTTCCCTTGGGCGACGAGCAGTACTTC	CASSLPLGDEQYF
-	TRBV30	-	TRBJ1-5	TGTGCCTGGAGTGTACGTTGGGGAGGGGACGATTTCAATCAGCCCCAGCATTTT	CAWSVRWGGDDFNQPQHF
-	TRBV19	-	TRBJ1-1	TGTGCCAGTAGTATAGCACTTCGAGACACTGAAGCTTTCTTT	CASSIALRDTEAFF
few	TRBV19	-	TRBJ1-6	TGTGCCAGTAGTATGGCAGTTAATTCACCCCTCCACTTT	CASSMAVNSPLHF